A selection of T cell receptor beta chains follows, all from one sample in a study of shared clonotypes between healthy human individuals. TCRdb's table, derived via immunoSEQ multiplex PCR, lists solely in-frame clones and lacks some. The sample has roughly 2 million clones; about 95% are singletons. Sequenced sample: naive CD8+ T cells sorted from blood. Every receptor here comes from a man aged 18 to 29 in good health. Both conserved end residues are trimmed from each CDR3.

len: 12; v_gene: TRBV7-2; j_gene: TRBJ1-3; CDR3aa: ASSPTEVGNTIY
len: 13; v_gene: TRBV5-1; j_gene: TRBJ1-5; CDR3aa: ASSLAAGSNQPQH
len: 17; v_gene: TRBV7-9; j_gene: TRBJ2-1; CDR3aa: ASSLTSGTNGIPYNEQF
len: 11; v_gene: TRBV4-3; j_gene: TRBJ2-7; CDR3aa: ASSQGWGYEQY
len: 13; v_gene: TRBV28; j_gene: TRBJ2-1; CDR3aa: ASSPAGGLEDEQF
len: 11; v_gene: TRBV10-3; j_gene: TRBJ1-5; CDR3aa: AIRDSNNQPQH
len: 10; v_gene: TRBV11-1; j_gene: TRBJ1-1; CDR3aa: ASITAGTEAF
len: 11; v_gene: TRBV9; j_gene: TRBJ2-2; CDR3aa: ASSVAGYGELF
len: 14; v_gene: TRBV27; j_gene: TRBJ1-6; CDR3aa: ASSLTGVSYNSPLH
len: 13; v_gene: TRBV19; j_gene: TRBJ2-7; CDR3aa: ASSSGGPSSYEQY
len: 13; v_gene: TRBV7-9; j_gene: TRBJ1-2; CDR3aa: ASSLAGRGKSGYT
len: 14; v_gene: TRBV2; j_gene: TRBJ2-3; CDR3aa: ASSDWLAGVVDTQY
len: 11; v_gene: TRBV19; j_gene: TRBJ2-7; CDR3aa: ASSATPSYEQY
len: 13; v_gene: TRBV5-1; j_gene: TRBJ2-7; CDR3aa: ASRPGLAASYEQY
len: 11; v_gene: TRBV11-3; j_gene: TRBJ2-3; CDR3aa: ASSFAGADTQY
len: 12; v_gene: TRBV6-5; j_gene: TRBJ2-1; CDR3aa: ASSYYSGSNEQF
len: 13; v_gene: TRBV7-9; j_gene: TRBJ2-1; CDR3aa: ASSPMAGGSNEQF
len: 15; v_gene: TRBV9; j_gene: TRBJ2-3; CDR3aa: ASSERGLAGFTDTQY
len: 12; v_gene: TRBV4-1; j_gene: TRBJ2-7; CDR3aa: ASSRLAGTYEQY
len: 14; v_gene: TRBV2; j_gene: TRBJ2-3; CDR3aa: ASSDGWQETTDTQY
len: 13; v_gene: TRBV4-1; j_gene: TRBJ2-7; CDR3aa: ASSPGPFTTYEQY
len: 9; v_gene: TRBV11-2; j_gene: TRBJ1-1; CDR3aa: ASSADHEAF
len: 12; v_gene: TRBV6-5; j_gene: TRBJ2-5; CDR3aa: ASSYRINQETQY
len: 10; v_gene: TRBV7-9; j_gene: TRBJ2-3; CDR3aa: ASSLDADTQY
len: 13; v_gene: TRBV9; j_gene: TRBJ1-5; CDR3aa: ASSVAEGGGQPQH
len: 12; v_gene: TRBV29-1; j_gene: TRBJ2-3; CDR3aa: SVEVRNSTDTQY
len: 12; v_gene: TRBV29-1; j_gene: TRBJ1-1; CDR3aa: SVRDTTMNTEAF
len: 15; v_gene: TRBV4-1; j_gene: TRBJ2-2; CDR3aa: ASSQLFDRIVTGELF
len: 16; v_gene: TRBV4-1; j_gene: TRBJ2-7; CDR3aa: ASSQAPGGPLRSYEQY
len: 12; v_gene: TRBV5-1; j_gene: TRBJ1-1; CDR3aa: ASSLEGARTEAF
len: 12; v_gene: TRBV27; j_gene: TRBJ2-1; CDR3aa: ASSLAGGPWEQF
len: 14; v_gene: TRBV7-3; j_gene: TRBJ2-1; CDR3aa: ASSLTVPGPYNEQF
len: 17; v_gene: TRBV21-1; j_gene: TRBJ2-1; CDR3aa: ASSKIQREDFSSYNEQF